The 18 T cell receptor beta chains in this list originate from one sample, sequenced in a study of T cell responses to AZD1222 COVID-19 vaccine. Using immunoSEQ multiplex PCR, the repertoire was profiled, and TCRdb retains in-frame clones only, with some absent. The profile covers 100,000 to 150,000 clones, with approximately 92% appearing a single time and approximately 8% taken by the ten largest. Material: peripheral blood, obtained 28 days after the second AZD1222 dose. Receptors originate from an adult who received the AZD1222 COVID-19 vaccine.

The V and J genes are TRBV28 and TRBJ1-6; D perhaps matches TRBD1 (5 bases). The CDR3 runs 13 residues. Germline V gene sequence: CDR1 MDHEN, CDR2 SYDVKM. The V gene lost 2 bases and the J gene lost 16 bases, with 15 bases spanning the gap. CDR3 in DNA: TGTGCCAGCAGTTTACCCCCCGTGGGGCTACTCCACTTT. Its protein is CASSLPPVGLLHF.

The CDR3 DNA reads as TGTGCCAGCAGCTTAAATAGCGGGAGCTCCTACAATGAGCAGTTCTTC. Protein: CASSLNSGSSYNEQFF. This sequence joins TRBV7-6 and TRBJ2-1, with TRBD2 matching over 9 bases. The CDR3 totals 16 residues. Germline-derived CDR1 and CDR2 are SGHVS and FNYEAQ. Trimming cost V 2 bases and J 0 bases; bases outside gene matches: 2.

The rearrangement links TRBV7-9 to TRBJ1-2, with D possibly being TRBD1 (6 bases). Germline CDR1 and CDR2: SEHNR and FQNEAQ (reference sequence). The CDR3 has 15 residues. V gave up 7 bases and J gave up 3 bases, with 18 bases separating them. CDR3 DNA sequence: TGTGCCAGCAACATGCAGGGGCTTGGGGACTATGGCTACACCTTC. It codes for CASNMQGLGDYGYTF.

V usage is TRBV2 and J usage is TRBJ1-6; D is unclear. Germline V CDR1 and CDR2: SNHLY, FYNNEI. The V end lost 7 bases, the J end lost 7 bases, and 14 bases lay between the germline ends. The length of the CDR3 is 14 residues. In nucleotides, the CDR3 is TGTGCCAGCAAGGAAGAACGATGGAATTCACCCCTCCACTTT. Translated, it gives CASKEERWNSPLHF.

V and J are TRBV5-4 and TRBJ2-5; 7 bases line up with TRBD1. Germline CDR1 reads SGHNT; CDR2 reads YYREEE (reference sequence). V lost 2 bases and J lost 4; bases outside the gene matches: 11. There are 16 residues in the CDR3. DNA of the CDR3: TGTGCCAGCAGCTTCCCCGGGACAGTAAACGGAGAGACCCAGTACTTC. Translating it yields CASSFPGTVNGETQYF.

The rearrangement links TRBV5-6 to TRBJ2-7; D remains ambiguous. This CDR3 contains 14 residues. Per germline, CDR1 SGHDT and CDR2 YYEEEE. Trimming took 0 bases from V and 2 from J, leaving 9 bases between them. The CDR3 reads CASSLAPQAYEQYF. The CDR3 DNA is TGTGCCAGCAGCTTGGCGCCTCAAGCCTACGAGCAGTACTTC.

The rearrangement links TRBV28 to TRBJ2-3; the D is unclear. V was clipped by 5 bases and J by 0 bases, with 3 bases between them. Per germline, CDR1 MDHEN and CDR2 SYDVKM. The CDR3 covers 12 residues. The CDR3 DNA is TGTGCCAGCAGTCAGAGCACAGATACGCAGTATTTT. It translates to CASSQSTDTQYF.

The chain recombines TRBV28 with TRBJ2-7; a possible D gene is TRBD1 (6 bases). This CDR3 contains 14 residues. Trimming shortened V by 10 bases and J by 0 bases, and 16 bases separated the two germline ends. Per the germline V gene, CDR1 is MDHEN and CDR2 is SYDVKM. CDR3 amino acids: CATEIGTNSYEQYF. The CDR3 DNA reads TGTGCCACCGAGATCGGGACAAACTCCTACGAGCAGTACTTC. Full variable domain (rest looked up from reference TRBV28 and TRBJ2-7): DVKVTQSSRYLVKRTGEKVFLECVQDMDHENMFWYRQDPGLGLRLIYFSYDVKMKEKGDIPEGYSVSREKKERFSLILESASTNQTSMYLCATEIGTNSYEQYFGPGTRLTVT.

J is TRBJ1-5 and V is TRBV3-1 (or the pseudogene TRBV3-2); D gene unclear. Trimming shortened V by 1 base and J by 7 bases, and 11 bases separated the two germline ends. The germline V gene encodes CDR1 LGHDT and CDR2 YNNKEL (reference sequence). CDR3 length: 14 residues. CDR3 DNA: TGTGCCAGCAGCCAAGGAGGTAGTGGGCAGCCCCAGCATTTT. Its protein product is CASSQGGSGQPQHF.

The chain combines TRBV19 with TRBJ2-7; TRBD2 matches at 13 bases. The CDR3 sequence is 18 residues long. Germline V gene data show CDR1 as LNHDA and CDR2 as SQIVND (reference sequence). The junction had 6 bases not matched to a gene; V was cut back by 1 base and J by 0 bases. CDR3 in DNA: TGTGCCAGTAGTATAGCGGGATGGACTAGCGGGAGCTCCTACGAGCAGTACTTC. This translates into CASSIAGWTSGSSYEQYF.

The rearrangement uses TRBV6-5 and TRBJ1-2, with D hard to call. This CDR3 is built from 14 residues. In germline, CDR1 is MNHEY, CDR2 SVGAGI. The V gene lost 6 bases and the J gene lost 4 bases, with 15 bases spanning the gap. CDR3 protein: CASSPRTASYGYTF. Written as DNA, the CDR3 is TGTGCCAGCAGCCCCAGGACGGCTAGCTATGGCTACACCTTC.

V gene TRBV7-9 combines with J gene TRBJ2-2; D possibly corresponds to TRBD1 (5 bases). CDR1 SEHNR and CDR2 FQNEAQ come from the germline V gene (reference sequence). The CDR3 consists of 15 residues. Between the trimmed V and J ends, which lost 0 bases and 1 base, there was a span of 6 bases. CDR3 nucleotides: TGTGCCAGCAGCTTAGCGGGGCAGAACACCGGGGAGCTGTTTTTT. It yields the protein CASSLAGQNTGELFF.

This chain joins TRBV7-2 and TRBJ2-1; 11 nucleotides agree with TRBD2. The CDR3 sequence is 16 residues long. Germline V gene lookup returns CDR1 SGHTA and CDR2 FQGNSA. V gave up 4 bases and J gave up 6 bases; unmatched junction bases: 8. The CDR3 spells CASSSSGTSGINEQFF. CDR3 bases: TGTGCCAGCAGCTCAAGTGGGACTAGCGGCATCAATGAGCAGTTCTTC.

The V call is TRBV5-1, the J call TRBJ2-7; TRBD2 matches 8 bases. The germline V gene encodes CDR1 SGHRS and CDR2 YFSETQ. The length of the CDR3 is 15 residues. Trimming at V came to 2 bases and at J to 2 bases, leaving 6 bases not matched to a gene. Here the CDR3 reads CASSFGIAGTYEQYF. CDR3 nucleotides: TGCGCCAGCAGCTTCGGAATAGCGGGAACCTACGAGCAGTACTTC.

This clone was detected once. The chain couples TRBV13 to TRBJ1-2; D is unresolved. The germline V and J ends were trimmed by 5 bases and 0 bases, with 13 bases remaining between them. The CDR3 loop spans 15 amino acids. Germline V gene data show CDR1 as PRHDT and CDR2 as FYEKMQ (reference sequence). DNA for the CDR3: TGTGCCAGCAGCATCAGGACCGCAGCTAACTATGGCTACACCTTC. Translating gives CASSIRTAANYGYTF.

DNA for the CDR3: TGCGCCAGCAGCCAAGAAGCCAGGGGTAGGACTGAAGCTTTCTTT. This gives the protein CASSQEARGRTEAFF. The V call is TRBV4-1, the J call TRBJ1-1; maybe TRBD1 (6 bases). V gave up 0 bases and J gave up 5 bases, with 13 bases separating them. This CDR3 region has 15 residues. Germline V gene sequence: CDR1 MGHRA, CDR2 YSYEKL.

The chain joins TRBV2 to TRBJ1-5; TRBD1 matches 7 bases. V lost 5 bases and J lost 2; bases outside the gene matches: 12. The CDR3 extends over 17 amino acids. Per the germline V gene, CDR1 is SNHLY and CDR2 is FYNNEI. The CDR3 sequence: CASSSQGGAAGNQPQHF. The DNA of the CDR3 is TGTGCCAGCAGTTCCCAGGGGGGGGCGGCCGGCAATCAGCCCCAGCATTTT.

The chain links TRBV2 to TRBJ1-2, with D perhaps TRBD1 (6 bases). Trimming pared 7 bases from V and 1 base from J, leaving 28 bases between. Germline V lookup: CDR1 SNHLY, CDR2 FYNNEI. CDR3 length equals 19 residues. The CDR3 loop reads CASMRGRGHEPPRNYGYTF. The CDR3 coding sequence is TGTGCCAGCATGCGGGGCAGGGGCCATGAACCACCCCGTAACTATGGCTACACCTTC.